This T cell receptor (beta chain) derives from a study of blood T cell repertoires in COVID-19. This CDR3 region has 16 residues. V was pared by 0 bases and J by 4 bases, with 15 bases between. Germline CDR1 is MNHNY and CDR2 is SVGAGI (reference sequence). TCRdb's table, derived via immunoSEQ multiplex PCR, lists solely in-frame clones and lacks some. The table records some 30,000 clones, about 85% of them present only once. Sequenced input: peripheral blood. This TCR was recovered from a woman between 55 and 75 years old with active COVID-19. This sequence joins TRBV6-6 and TRBJ1-1; no reliable D call. In DNA, the CDR3 is TGTGCCAGCAGTTACTCGGGATCTTACCGGGGCACTGAAGCTTTCTTT. Amino acids: CASSYSGSYRGTEAFF.